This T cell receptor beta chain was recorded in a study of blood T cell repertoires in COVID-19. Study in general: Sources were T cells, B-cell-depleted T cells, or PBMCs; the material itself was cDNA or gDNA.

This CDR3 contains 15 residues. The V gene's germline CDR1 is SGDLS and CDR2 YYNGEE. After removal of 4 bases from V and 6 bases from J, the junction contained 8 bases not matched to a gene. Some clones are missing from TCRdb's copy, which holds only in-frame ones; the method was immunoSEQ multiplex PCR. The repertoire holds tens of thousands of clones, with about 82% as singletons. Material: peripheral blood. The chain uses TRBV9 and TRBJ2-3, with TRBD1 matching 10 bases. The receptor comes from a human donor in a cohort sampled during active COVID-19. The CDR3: CASSPTQGQGDTQYF. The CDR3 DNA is TGTGCCAGCAGCCCCACCCAGGGACAGGGGGATACGCAGTATTTT.